This TCR beta chain was sequenced for a study of blood T cell repertoires in COVID-19. Per the original methods: Amplified reference gene primers provided the basis for estimating nucleated cell counts. Produced via immunoSEQ multiplex PCR; TCRdb's table is partial and in-frame only. That table furnishes V, J and clone size, whereas the DNA furnished D and trimming. The sample contains 140,000 or so clones, about four fifths of which appear only once. The Seattle patients, enrolled during active infection, were followed longitudinally. The CDR3 has 14 amino acids. Germline V lookup: CDR1 LNHDA, CDR2 SQIVND (reference sequence). Trimming cost V 2 bases and J 5 bases, with 7 bases left between them.

The TCR originated in a woman in her seventies with COVID-19, enrolled during active disease. The specimen sequenced was peripheral blood. The chain joins TRBV19 to TRBJ1-6, with TRBD1 as a possible D gene (6 bases). Written as DNA, the CDR3 is TGTGCCAGTAGTATACAGGGGAATAATTCACCCCTCCACTTT. Its protein product is CASSIQGNNSPLHF.